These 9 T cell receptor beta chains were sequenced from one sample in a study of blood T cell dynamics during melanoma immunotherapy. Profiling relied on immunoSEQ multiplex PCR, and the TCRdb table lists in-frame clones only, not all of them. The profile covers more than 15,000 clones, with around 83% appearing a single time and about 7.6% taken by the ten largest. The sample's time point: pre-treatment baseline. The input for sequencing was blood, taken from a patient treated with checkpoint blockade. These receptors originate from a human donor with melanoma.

CDR3 coding DNA: TGTGCCAGCAGTATGAGCGGGAGTGGGCTTTACGAGCAGTTCTTC. Protein sequence: CASSMSGSGLYEQFF. V gene TRBV6-1 combines with J gene TRBJ2-1, with 8 positions matching TRBD2. Germline V gene data show CDR1 as MNHNS and CDR2 as SASEGT. The CDR3 consists of 15 residues. Trimming took 5 bases from V and 10 from J; bases not matched to a gene: 13.

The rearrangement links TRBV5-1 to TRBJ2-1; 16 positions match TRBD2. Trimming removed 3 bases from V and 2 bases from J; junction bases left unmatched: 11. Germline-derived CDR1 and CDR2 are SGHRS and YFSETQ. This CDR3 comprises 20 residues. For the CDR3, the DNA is TGCGCCAGCAGCTCGCCGCCCGGGACTAGCGGGAGGGCCGCCTACAATGAGCAGTTCTTC. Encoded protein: CASSSPPGTSGRAAYNEQFF.

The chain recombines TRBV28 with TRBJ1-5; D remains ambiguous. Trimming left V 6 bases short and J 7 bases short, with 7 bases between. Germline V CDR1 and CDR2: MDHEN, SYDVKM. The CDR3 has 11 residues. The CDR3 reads CASSPGQPQHF. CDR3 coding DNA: TGTGCCAGCAGCCCCGGACAGCCCCAGCATTTT. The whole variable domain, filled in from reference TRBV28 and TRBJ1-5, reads DVKVTQSSRYLVKRTGEKVFLECVQDMDHENMFWYRQDPGLGLRLIYFSYDVKMKEKGDIPEGYSVSREKKERFSLILESASTNQTSMYLCASSPGQPQHFGDGTRLSIL.

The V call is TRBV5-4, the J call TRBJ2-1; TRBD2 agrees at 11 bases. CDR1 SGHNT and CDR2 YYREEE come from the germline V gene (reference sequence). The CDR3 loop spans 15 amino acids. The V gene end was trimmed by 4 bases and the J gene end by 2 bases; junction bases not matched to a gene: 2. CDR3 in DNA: TGTGCCAGCAGCCCGGGACTAGCGGCCTACAATGAGCAGTTCTTC. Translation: CASSPGLAAYNEQFF. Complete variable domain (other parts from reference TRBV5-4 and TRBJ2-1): ETGVTQSPTHLIKTRGQQVTLRCSSQSGHNTVSWYQQALGQGPQFIFQYYREEENGRGNFPPRFSGLQFPNYSSELNVNALELDDSALYLCASSPGLAAYNEQFFGPGTRLTVL.

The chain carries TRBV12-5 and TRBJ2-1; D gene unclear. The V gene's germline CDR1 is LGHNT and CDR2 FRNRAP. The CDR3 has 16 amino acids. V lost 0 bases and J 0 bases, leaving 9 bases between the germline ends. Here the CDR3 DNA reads TGTGCTAGTGGTTTGGTGCTGCAGAGCTCCTACAATGAGCAGTTCTTC. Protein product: CASGLVLQSSYNEQFF.

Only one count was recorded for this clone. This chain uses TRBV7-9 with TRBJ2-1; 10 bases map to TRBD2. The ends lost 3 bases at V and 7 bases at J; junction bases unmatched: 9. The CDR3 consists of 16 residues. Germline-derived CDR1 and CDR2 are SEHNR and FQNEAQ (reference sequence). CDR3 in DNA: TGTGCCAGCAGCTTTAGGGTTGGAGCGGGAGGGAATGAGCAGTTCTTC. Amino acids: CASSFRVGAGGNEQFF.

The CDR3: CASSQEPPRRGRASTDTQYF. The CDR3 nucleotides read TGTGCCAGCAGCCAAGAACCCCCCCGCCGCGGGAGGGCTAGCACAGATACGCAGTATTTT. The chain links TRBV4-2 to TRBJ2-3; TRBD2 matches at 9 bases. The CDR3 is made up of 20 amino acids. J was trimmed by 0 bases and V by 0 bases; bases with no gene match: 13. Germline V gene sequence: CDR1 LGHNA, CDR2 YNFKEQ.

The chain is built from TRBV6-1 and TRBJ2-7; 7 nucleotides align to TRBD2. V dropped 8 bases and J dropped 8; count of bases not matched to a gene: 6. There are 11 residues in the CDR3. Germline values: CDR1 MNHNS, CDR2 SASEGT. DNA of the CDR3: TGTGCCAGCGGGGAGGGGCTCAAGCAGTACTTC. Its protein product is CASGEGLKQYF.

CDR3 protein: CASSQDPTGGTQYF. The DNA for the CDR3 is TGCGCCAGCAGCCAAGATCCTACGGGTGGTACGCAGTATTTT. The chain links TRBV4-3 to TRBJ2-3; D ambiguous. Between the trimmed V and J ends, which lost 0 bases and 8 bases, there was a span of 12 bases. This CDR3 region has 14 residues. Germline CDR1 is LGHNA and CDR2 is YSLEER.